This T cell receptor beta chain was captured by sequencing in a study of blood T cell repertoires in COVID-19. As for the study in general: The study drew acute and convalescent COVID-19 samples from the United States, Italy and Spain.

Trimming left V 3 bases short and J 1 base short, with 7 bases between. Germline lookup yields CDR1 LGHDT and CDR2 YNNKEL (reference sequence). The CDR3 length is 13 residues. Assay: immunoSEQ multiplex PCR; the TCRdb copy retains only in-frame clones and omits some. This table has around 300,000 clones, 85% to 90% appearing once. The sequence derives from a woman in her fifties or sixties who had recovered from COVID-19. Sequenced material: PBMCs or T cells enriched from blood (not recorded which). The rearrangement uses TRBV3-1 (or the pseudogene TRBV3-2) and TRBJ2-7; TRBD1 is a possible D gene (5 bases). The CDR3 here is CASSQRQSYEQYF. CDR3 DNA: TGTGCCAGCAGCCAGAGACAGTCCTACGAGCAGTACTTC.